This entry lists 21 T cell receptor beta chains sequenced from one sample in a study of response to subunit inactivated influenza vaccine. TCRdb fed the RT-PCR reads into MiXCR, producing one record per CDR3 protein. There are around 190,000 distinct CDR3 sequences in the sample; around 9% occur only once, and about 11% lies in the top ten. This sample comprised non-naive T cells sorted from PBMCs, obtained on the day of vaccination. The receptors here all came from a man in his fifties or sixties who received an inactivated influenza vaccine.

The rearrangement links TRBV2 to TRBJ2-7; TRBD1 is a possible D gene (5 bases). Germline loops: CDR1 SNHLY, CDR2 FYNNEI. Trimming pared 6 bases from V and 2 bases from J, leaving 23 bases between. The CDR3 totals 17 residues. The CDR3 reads CASRDLSMGPQPYEQYF. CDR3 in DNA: TGTGCCAGCAGAGACCTGAGTATGGGGCCGCAACCCTACGAGCAGTACTTC.

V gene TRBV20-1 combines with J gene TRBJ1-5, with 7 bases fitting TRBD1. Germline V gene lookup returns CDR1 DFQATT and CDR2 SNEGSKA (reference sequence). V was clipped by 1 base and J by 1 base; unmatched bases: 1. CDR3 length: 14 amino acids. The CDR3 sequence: CSARAGQSNQPQHF. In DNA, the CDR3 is TGCAGTGCTAGAGCGGGACAGAGCAATCAGCCCCAGCATTTT.

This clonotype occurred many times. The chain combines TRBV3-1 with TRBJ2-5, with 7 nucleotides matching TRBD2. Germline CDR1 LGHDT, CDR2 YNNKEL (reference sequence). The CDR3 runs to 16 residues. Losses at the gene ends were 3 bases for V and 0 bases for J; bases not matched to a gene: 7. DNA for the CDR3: TGTGCCAGCAGCCAGGTGTGGGGGGGGTACCAAGAGACCCAGTACTTC. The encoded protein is CASSQVWGGYQETQYF.

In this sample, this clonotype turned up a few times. CDR3 residues: CASSRSGEVQPGEQFF. In DNA form, the CDR3 reads TGTGCCAGCAGCCGTTCCGGTGAGGTACAGCCAGGTGAGCAGTTCTTC. The chain combines TRBV2 with TRBJ2-1, with D unresolved. V was shortened by 6 bases and J by 9 bases, with 24 bases between the two germline ends. The germline CDR1 and CDR2 sequences are SNHLY and FYNNEI. This CDR3 contains 16 residues.

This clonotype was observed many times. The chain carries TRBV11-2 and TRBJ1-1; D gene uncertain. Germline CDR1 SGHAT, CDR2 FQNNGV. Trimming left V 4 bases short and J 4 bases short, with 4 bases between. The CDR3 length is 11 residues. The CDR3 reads CASSSSTEAFF. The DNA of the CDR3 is TGTGCCAGCAGCTCGAGCACTGAAGCTTTCTTT.

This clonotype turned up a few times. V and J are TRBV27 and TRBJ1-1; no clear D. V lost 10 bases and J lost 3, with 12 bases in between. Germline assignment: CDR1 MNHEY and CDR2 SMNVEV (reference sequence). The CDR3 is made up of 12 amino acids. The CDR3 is CAMFRVDTEAFF. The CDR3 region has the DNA TGTGCCATGTTTCGTGTCGACACTGAAGCTTTCTTT.

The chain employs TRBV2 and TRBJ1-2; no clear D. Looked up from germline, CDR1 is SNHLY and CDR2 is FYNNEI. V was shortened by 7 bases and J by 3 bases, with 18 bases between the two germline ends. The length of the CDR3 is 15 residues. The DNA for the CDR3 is TGTGCCAGCACCCCAATGCAGGCTATTGACTATGGCTACACCTTC. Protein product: CASTPMQAIDYGYTF.

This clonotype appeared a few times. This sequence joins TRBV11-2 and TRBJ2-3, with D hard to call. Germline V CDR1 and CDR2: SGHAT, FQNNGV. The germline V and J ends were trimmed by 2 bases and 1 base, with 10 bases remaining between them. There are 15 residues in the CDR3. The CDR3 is CASSLSSLGTDTQYF. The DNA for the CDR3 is TGTGCCAGCAGCTTATCATCCCTAGGCACAGATACGCAGTATTTT.

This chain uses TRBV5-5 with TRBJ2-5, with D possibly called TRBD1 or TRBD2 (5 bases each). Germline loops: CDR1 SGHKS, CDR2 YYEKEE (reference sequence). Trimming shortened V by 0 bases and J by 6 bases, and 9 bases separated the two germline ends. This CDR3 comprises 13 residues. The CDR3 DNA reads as TGTGCCAGCAGCTTGGGAGGGGCCAAGACCCAGTACTTC. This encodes CASSLGGAKTQYF.

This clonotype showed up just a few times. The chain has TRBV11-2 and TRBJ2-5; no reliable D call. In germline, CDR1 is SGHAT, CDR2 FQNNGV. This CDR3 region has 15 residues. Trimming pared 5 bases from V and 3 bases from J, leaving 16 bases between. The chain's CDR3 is CASSPTGSGKETQYF. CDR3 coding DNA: TGTGCCAGCAGCCCTACCGGGTCAGGAAAAGAGACCCAGTACTTC.

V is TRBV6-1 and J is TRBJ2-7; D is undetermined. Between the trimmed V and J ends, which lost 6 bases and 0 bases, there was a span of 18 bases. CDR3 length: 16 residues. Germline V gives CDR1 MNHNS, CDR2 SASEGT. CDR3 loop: CASSRHHLALSYEQYF. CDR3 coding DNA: TGTGCCAGCAGCCGACACCATCTCGCACTCTCCTACGAGCAGTACTTC.

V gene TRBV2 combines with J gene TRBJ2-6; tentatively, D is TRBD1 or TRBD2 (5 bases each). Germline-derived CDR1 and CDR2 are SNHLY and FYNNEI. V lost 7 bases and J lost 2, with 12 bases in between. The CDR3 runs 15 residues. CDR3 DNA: TGTGCCAGCACCCCCAGGGAGACTGGGGCCAACGTCCTGACTTTC. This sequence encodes CASTPRETGANVLTF.

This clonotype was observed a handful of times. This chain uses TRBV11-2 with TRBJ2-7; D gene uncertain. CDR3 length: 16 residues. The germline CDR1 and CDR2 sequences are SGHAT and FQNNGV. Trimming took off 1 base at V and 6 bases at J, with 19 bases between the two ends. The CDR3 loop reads CASSLAVGWVPGEQYF. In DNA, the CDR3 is TGTGCCAGCAGCTTAGCCGTAGGGTGGGTTCCGGGCGAGCAGTACTTC.

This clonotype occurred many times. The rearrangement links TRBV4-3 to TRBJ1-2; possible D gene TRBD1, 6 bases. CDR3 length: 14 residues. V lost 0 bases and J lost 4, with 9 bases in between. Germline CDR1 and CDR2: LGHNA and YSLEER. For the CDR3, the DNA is TGCGCCAGCAGCCAAGAGACAGGATTCTATGGCTACACCTTC. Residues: CASSQETGFYGYTF.

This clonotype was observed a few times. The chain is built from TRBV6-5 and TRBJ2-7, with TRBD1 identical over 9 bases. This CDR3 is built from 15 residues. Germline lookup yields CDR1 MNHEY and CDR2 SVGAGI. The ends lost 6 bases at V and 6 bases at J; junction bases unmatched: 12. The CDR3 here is CASSYQGQGKAEQYF. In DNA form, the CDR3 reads TGTGCCAGCAGCTACCAGGGACAGGGTAAAGCCGAGCAGTACTTC.

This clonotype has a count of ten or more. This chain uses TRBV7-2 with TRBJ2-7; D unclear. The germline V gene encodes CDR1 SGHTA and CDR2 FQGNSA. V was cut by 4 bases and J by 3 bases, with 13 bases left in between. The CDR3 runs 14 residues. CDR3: CASSSPVGSYEQYF. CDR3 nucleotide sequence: TGTGCCAGCAGCTCTCCCGTTGGCAGCTACGAGCAGTACTTC.

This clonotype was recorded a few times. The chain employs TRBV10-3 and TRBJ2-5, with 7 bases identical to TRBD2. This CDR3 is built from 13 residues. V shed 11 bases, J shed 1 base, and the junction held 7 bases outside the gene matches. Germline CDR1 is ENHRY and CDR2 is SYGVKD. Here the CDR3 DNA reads TGTGCCGCGGCCAGCGGGGTCCAAGAGACCCAGTACTTC. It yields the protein CAAASGVQETQYF.

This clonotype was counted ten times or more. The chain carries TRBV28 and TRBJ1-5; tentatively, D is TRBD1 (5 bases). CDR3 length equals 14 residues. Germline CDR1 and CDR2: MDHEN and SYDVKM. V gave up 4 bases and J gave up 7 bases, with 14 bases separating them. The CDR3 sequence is CASSSPPGDQPQHF. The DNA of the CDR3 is TGTGCCAGCAGTTCCCCCCCCGGGGACCAGCCCCAGCATTTT.

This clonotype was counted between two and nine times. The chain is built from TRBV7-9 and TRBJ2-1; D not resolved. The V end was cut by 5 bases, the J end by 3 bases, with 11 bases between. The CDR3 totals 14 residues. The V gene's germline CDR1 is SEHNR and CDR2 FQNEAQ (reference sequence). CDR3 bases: TGTGCCAGCAGCCCCCGCGTGAGCTACAATGAGCAGTTCTTC. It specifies CASSPRVSYNEQFF.

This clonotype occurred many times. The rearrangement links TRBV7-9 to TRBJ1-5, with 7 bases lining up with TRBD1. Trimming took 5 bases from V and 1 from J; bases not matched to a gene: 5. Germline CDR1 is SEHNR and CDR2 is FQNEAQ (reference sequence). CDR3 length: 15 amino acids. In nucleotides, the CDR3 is TGTGCCAGCAGCCTACAGGGGCAGAGCAATCAGCCCCAGCATTTT. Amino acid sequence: CASSLQGQSNQPQHF.

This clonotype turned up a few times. The CDR3 reads CASKSMTGSTADTQYF. The CDR3, as DNA: TGTGCCAGCAAATCTATGACCGGGTCGACCGCGGATACGCAGTATTTT. This chain joins TRBV6-1 and TRBJ2-3; unclear D gene. Germline V gene lookup returns CDR1 MNHNS and CDR2 SASEGT. This CDR3 has 16 residues. V lost 7 bases and J lost 6, with 23 bases in between.